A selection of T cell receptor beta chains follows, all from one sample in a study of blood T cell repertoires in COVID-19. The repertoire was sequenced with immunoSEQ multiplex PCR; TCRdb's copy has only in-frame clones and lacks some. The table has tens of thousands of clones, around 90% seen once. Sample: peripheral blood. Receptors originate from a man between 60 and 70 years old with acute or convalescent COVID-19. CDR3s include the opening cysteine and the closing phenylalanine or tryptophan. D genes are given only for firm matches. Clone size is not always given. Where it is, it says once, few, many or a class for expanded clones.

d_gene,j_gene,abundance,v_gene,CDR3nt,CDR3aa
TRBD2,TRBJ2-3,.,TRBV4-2,TGTGCCAGCAGCCACCGACTAGCGGGAGAGGTAGATACGCAGTATTTT,CASSHRLAGEVDTQYF
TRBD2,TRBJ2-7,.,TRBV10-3,TGTGCCATCAGTAACATAGCGGGAGGAGGGGCCTACGAGCAGTACTTC,CAISNIAGGGAYEQYF
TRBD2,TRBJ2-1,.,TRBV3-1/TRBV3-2,TGTGCCAGCAGCGAGGGGGGACTACTAGCGGGAGCGCGGAATGAGCAGTTCTTC,CASSEGGLLAGARNEQFF
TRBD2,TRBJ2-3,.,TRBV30,TGTGCCTGGAACAAACTAGCGGGAGCCACAGATACGCAGTATTTT,CAWNKLAGATDTQYF
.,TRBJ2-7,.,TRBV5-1,TGCGCCAGCAGCCCGGTGGGACAACTTGGAGGCGAGCAGTACTTC,CASSPVGQLGGEQYF
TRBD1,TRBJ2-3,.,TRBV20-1,TGCAGTGCTATTGACAGGGGTACAGATACGCAGTATTTT,CSAIDRGTDTQYF
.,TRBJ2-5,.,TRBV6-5,TGTGCCAGCAGTCCCGACAGGCCCGCCGAGACCCAGTACTTC,CASSPDRPAETQYF
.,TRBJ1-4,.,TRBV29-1,TGCAGCGTTGGTGCGGCAACTAATGAAAAACTGTTTTTT,CSVGAATNEKLFF
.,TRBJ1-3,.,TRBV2,TGTGCCAGCAGTGTTAACTCTGGAAACACCATATATTTT,CASSVNSGNTIYF
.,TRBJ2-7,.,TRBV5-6,TGTGCCAGCAGCTTGGTTGGAGCAAATTGGGACGAGCAGTACTTC,CASSLVGANWDEQYF
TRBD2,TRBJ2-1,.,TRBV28,TGTGCCAGCAGTTGGGGCGCGGGAGGGTCCTACAATGAGCAGTTCTTC,CASSWGAGGSYNEQFF
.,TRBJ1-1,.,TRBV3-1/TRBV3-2,TGTGCCAGCAGCCAAGATTGGGGGCGGACTGAAGCTTTCTTT,CASSQDWGRTEAFF
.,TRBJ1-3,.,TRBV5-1,TGCGCCAGCAGCTTGGCCGGGAGCTCTGGAAACACCATATATTTT,CASSLAGSSGNTIYF
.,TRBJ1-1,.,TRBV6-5,TGTGCCAGCAGCCTGACAGGAGGTAACACTGAAGCTTTCTTT,CASSLTGGNTEAFF
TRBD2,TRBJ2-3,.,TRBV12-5,TGTGCTAGTGGTAACCTCGCTAGCGGGATACACTCTAGCACAGATACGCAGTATTTT,CASGNLASGIHSSTDTQYF
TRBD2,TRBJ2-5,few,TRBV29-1,TGCAGCGTTGAAATCGGGCTAGCGGGTATAGATCAAGAGACCCAGTACTTC,CSVEIGLAGIDQETQYF
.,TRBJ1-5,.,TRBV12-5,TGTGCTAGTGGTTTGTACCAGGGGAACAATCAGCCCCAGCATTTT,CASGLYQGNNQPQHF
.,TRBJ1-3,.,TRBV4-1,TGCGCCAGCAGCCAAGATCGGGGGAGCAGCTCTGGAAACACCATATATTTT,CASSQDRGSSSGNTIYF
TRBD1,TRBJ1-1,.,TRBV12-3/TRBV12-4,TGTGCCAGCAGTTCGGGACAGGGGGAAGCTTTCTTT,CASSSGQGEAFF
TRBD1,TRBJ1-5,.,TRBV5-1,TGCGCCAGCAGCCTGACAGGGGAGGATAATCAGCCCCAGCATTTT,CASSLTGEDNQPQHF
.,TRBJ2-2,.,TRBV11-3,TGTGCCAGCAGCTTAGAGGGGGCTTTCTTCTCCATGAACACCGGGGAGCTGTTTTTT,CASSLEGAFFSMNTGELFF
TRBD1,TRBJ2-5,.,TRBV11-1,TGTGCCAGCAGCGCGGGACAGGGTGAGACCCAGTACTTC,CASSAGQGETQYF
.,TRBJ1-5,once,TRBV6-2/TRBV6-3,TGTGCCAGCAGTTCTTCTATGGGGGGGTTGTGGAATCAGCCCCAGCATTTT,CASSSSMGGLWNQPQHF
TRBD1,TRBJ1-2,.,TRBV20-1,TGCAGTGCTAGTAGAGGGGGCCTCTATGGCTACACCTTC,CSASRGGLYGYTF
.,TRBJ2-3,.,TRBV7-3,TGTGCCAGCGGGAGTACGACAGATACGCAGTATTTT,CASGSTTDTQYF
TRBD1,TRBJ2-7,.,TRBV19,TGTGCCAGTAAGGTGACAGGGGGCCACGAGCAGTACTTC,CASKVTGGHEQYF